This TCR beta chain was observed in a study of blood T cell repertoires in COVID-19. Germline-derived CDR1 and CDR2 are MNHEY and SVGAGI. Trimming shortened V by 6 bases and J by 6 bases, and 8 bases separated the two germline ends. CDR3 length: 11 amino acids. Per the original methods: The authors estimated nucleated cell counts from reference gene primer amplification. Sequenced by immunoSEQ multiplex PCR; TCRdb stores in-frame clones only, minus some. The D gene and trimming were derived from the DNA, and the V and J assignments and clone size from that table. This table holds over 200,000 clones, around 80% found once.

Sequenced material: peripheral blood. This chain links TRBV6-5 with TRBJ1-1; D ambiguous. This sequence originates from a human donor in a cohort sampled during active COVID-19. This chain's CDR3 is CASSRVAEAFF. The DNA of the CDR3 is TGTGCCAGCAGCCGCGTGGCTGAAGCTTTCTTT.